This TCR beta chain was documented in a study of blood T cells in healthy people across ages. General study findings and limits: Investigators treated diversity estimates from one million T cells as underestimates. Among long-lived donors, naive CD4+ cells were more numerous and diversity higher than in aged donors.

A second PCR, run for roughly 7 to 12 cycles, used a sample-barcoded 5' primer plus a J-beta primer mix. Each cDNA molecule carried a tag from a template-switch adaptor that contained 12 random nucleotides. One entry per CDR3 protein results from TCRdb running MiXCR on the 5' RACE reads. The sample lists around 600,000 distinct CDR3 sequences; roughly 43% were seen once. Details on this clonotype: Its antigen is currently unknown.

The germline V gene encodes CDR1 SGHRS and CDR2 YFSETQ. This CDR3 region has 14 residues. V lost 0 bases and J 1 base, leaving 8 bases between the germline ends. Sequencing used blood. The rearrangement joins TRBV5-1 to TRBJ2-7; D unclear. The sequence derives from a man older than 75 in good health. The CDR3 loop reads CASSLEPGSYEQYF. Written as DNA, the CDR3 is TGCGCCAGCAGCTTGGAGCCCGGGTCCTACGAGCAGTACTTC.